This T cell receptor (beta chain) was observed in a study of T-cell memory formation after mild COVID-19 (dated by TCRdb to the early 2020s). About the study as a whole: TCR sequence clusters from the two donors were largely donor specific. In a couple of donors, T-cell clones that expanded and contracted after mild COVID-19 were followed by sequencing TCRalpha and TCRbeta repertoires longitudinally. Two young, previously healthy adult volunteers made up the cohort, one male and one female. Overall study outcomes, separate from this receptor: Contracting CD4+ clones were located mainly in the CM and EM memory subsets, whereas CD8+ clones were found to be enriched in EMRA. The study covered only a couple of mild cases, and larger cohorts including severe cases with pre-infection samples were considered necessary. Balanced CD4/CD8 phenotypes were observed for clones contracting from day 15 to 85, whereas a bias towards CD4+ was observed for a second wave of clones expanding from day 15 to 37. SARS-CoV-2 specificity was not confirmed for the second-wave clones peaking on day 37. Some responding clones were detected in pre-infection memory, suggesting pre-existing cross-reactive memory T cells joined the SARS-CoV-2 response.

The table lists this clonotype with a few counts. Its antigen is still unknown. The record has no base qualities; no much larger clone is one base away. Sequencing was carried out with an Illumina NovaSeq 6000. Using 5'RACE with constant-segment primers, TCRalpha and TCRbeta cDNA libraries were constructed, with sample barcodes and unique molecular identifiers added in the process. Trizol reagent was used to extract RNA from every sample. Amplification of the libraries took two PCR steps, and the second step added a second sample barcode plus Illumina TruSeq adapters. The libraries were sequenced on an Illumina NovaSeq using 2 x 150 bp paired-end reads. Per the authors' processing: Reads were demultiplexed and collapsed into UMI-guided consensus sequences with migec v1.2.7. Using mixcr v2.1.11, the UMI consensuses were aligned to TRA and TRB V and J templates and assembled into clonotypes. Clonotypes were classified as expanded or contracted when called significant by both edgeR and NoisET, with noise models trained on biological replicates. For edgeR calls, a false discovery rate-adjusted p below 0.01 and a log2 fold-change threshold of 1 were applied. As an exploratory analysis of dynamics, max-normalized trajectories of the 1000 most abundant clonotypes were examined with PCA combined with hierarchical clustering. Separately sequenced CD4+ and CD8+ repertoires were used to assign the CD4 or CD8 phenotype of responding clones. TCRdb's own reprocessing of the public reads used fastp at Q25 and MiXCR and kept productive beta chains. Identical CDR3 protein sequences are pooled into one entry, listed with their most common genes and DNA. TCRdb, not the original authors, processed these V and J calls. The sample yields roughly 340,000 distinct CDR3 sequences; more than 20% were counted once. The biggest ten clones account for roughly 21% of the sample.

Its CDR3 holds 13 amino acids, cysteine through phenylalanine. Only CDR3 DNA remains: 39 bases, in frame from the first base. The CDR1 and CDR2 encoded by the germline V gene are SNHLY and FYNNEI. Between the V and J ends, shortened by 7 bases and 7 bases respectively, the junction contains 11 bases. Ficoll-Paque density gradient centrifugation was used to isolate PBMCs. This sequence was found in a young man who had mild COVID-19 (a few samples of this study predate the infection). The sample titles of this study are shuffled in the database, so cell type and time point are left out; the donor was told from shared clones. This sequence uses TRBV2 and TRBJ1-6; matching of 5 bases hints at TRBD1 as the D gene. The specimen sequenced was PBMCs or a T cell subset sorted from them (not recorded which). The CDR3 corresponds to CASTRQSNSPLHF. The sequenced DNA: TGTGCCAGCACAAGACAGTCGAATTCACCCCTCCACTTT. Supplemented by the reference TRBV2 and TRBJ1-6 proteins around the CDR3, the complete variable domain is EPEVTQTPSHQVTQMGQEVILRCVPISNHLYFYWYRQILGQKVEFLVSFYNNEISEKSEIFDDQFSVERPDGSNFTLKIRSTKLEDSAMYFCASTRQSNSPLHFGNGTRLTVT.